The present T cell receptor (beta chain) was sequenced within a study of T cells after yellow fever vaccination. This clonotype was observed at least ten times. CDR1 and CDR2 (germline): SGHDT, YYEEEE. This CDR3 spans 14 amino acids. V lost 2 bases and J lost 7, with 15 bases in between. TCRdb reanalysed the 5' RACE reads using MiXCR and keeps one entry per CDR3 protein. The repertoire has 240,000 or so distinct CDR3 sequences, less than 9% of them found once; the top ten carry approximately 0.85%. The receptor comes from a man younger than 40 who received the YFV17D yellow fever vaccine. The chain uses TRBV5-6 and TRBJ1-1; D remains unclear. Sample: CD4+ T cells sorted from PBMCs, taken 15 days after the yellow fever booster vaccination. CDR3 sequence reads: CASSFGERVGEAFF. The CDR3 region has the DNA TGTGCCAGCAGCTTTGGGGAGAGGGTCGGTGAAGCTTTCTTT.